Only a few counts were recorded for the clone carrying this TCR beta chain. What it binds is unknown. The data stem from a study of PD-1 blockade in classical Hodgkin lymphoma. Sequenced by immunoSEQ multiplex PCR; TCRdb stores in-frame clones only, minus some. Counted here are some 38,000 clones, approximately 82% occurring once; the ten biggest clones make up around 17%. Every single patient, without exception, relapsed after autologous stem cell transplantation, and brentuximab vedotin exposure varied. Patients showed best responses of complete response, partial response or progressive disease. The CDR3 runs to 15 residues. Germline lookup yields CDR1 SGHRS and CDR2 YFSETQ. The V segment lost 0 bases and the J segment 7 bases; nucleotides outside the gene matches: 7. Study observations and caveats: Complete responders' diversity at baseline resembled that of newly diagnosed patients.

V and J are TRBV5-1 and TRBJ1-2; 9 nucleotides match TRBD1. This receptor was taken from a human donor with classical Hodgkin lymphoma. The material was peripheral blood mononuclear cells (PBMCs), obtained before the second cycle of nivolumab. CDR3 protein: CASSLDTGGEGGYTF. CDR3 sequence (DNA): TGCGCCAGCAGCTTGGATACAGGGGGCGAGGGTGGCTACACCTTC.